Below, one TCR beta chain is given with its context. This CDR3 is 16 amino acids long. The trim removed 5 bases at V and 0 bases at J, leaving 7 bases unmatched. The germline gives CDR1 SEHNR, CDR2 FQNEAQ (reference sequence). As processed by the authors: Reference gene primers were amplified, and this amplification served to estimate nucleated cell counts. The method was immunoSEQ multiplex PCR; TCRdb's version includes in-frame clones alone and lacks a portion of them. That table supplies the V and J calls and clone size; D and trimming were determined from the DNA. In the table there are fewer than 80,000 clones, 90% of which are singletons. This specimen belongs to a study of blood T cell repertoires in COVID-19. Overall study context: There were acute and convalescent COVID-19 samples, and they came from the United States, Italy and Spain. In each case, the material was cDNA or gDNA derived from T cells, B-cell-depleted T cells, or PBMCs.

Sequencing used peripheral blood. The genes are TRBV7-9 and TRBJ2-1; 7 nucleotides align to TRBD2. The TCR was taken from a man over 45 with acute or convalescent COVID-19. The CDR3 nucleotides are TGTGCCAGCAGCCCTAGCGGAGCGGGCTCCTACAATGAGCAGTTCTTC. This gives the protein CASSPSGAGSYNEQFF. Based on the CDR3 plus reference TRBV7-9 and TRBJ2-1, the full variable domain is DTGVSQNPRHKITKRGQNVTFRCDPISEHNRLYWYRQTLGQGPEFLTYFQNEAQLEKSRLLSDRFSAERPKGSFSTLEIQRTEQGDSAMYLCASSPSGAGSYNEQFFGPGTRLTVL.